This T cell receptor beta chain was found in a study of T cell changes during pregnancy in multiple sclerosis (dated by TCRdb to between 2019 and 2020). Broadly, across the study: The study examined how the T cell repertoire changed over the course of pregnancy in women with multiple sclerosis.

From its cysteine to its phenylalanine, the CDR3 spans 16 amino acids. Of all the DNA, just the CDR3 is kept, 48 bases in frame from base 1. V is clipped by 3 bases and J by 0 bases, and the sequence between their germline boundaries is 12 bases long. CDR1 and CDR2 are drawn from the germline V gene: SGHDT, YYEEEE. Regarding this clone: The specificity of this receptor is unknown. No quality values exist for individual bases; no much larger clone is one base distant.

Library prep was done by the immunoSEQ multiplex PCR assay. TCRdb's version of the immuneACCESS table is confined to in-frame rearrangements and falls short of the full clone set. An unresolved V gene accounts for under half of the shortfall where checked; the remainder is of unknown origin. In all, the sample holds approximately 49,000 clones, and around 93% of those were seen once. Of the sample, around 1% is held by the ten largest clones. The specimen comprised peripheral blood, sampled after pregnancy. The source is a female donor with multiple sclerosis, enrolled in a pregnancy study. The V gene is TRBV5-6 and the J gene is TRBJ1-4; the D gene lacks a confident call. The CDR3 has the sequence CASSSRSTATNEKLFF. The nucleotide sequence reads as follows: TGTGCCAGCAGCTCCAGGTCTACCGCAACTAATGAAAAACTGTTTTTT.